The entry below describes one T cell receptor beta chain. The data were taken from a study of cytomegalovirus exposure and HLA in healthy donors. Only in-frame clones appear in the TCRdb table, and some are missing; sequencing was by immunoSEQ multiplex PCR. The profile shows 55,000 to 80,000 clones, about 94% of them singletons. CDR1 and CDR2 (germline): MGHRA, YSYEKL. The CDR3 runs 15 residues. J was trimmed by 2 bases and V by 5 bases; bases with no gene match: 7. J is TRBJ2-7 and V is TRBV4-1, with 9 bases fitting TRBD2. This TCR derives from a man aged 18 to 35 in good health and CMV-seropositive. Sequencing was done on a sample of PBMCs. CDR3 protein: CASSFQREVAYEQYF. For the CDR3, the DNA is TGCGCCAGCAGCTTTCAGCGGGAGGTAGCCTACGAGCAGTACTTC.